The clone carrying this TCR beta chain has just a few counts. Its antigen remains unidentified. Time point of the sample: patch test 2, 6 weeks after DPC sensitization. Noted treatment: therapeutic diphenylcyclopropenone sensitization with weekly scalp DPC. The library labeled individual cDNA molecules by adding unique molecular identifiers to them. MiXCR was run by TCRdb on the RACE reads, yielding one entry per CDR3 protein. This sample has 75,000 to 95,000 distinct CDR3 sequences, with approximately 11% found just once. These data come from a study of human T cells and chemical hapten exposure. In the study overall: Patients, predominantly female, presented with alopecia areata, totalis or universalis. Overall study results and limits: Patch test score tracked positively with PT1 expanded TCR counts.

Germline V gene sequence: CDR1 SGHTA, CDR2 FQGNSA. The CDR3 is 13 amino acids. The V end lost 4 bases, the J end lost 1 base, and 7 bases lay between the germline ends. The chain carries TRBV7-2 and TRBJ2-5; D call uncertain. This TCR was recovered from a man between 35 and 55 years old with alopecia areata. Some clones in this sample may be carry-over from other donors' samples. The material sequenced was whole blood, taken in connection with sensitization to the hapten diphenylcyclopropenone (DPC). CDR3 DNA: TGTGCCAGCAGCTCAGCCTCCCAAGAGACCCAGTACTTC. Translated: CASSSASQETQYF.